These 11 T cell receptor beta chains were sequenced from one sample in a study of shared clonotypes between healthy human individuals. Profiling relied on immunoSEQ multiplex PCR, and the TCRdb table lists in-frame clones only, not all of them. The sample records around 1.9 million clones, 85% to 95% being singletons. Terminally differentiated effector memory CD45RA+ cells were left out of the naive CD8 fraction, which was CD45RO-negative and positively selected for CCR7. Sample: naive CD8+ T cells from PBMCs. The receptors stem from a man between 18 and 35 years old in good health. Some clones in this sample may be carry-over from other donors' samples.

This chain connects TRBV30 to TRBJ1-1; 7 bases fit TRBD1. The germline gives CDR1 GTSNPN, CDR2 SVGIG (reference sequence). CDR3 length: 13 amino acids. V lost 0 bases to trimming and J lost 7 bases; unmatched junction nucleotides: 5. Written as DNA, the CDR3 is TGTGCCTGGAGTGTTTTATGGGACAGTGAAGCTTTCTTT. Protein: CAWSVLWDSEAFF.

This clone was counted once. This chain's CDR3 is CASSKGIQETQYF. CDR3 bases: TGCGCCAGCAGTAAGGGGATCCAAGAGACCCAGTACTTC. The chain recombines TRBV10-1 with TRBJ2-5; tentative D call: TRBD1 (5 bases). In germline, CDR1 is WNHNN, CDR2 SYGVQD (reference sequence). V was clipped by 5 bases and J by 1 base, with 8 bases between them. CDR3 size: 13 residues.

In this sample, this clone turned up a few times. The chain couples TRBV29-1 to TRBJ2-7; maybe TRBD1 (6 bases). The ends were cut back, 4 bases at V and 4 bases at J, with 17 bases in the middle. Per the germline V gene, CDR1 is SQVTM and CDR2 is ANQGSEA. CDR3 length equals 14 residues. CDR3 protein: CSVVGYRAGYEQYF. The CDR3 nucleotides read TGCAGCGTTGTTGGGTACAGGGCAGGTTACGAGCAGTACTTC.

The chain joins TRBV10-2 to TRBJ2-5; possibly TRBD1 for D (6 bases). The CDR3 sequence is 14 residues long. V was pared by 7 bases and J by 2 bases, with 14 bases between. Looked up from germline, CDR1 is WSHSY and CDR2 is SAAADI. Written as DNA, the CDR3 is TGCGCCAGCACCCCTGGGACACGTCAAGAGACCCAGTACTTC. Translating gives CASTPGTRQETQYF.

About this clone: This same CDR3 is encoded by further DNA sequences in the sample. V and J are TRBV27 and TRBJ2-3; 8 positions agree with TRBD1. There are 14 residues in the CDR3. Germline CDR1 MNHEY, CDR2 SMNVEV (reference sequence). V shed 3 bases and J 4 bases; nucleotides not matched to a gene: 3. In DNA form, the CDR3 reads TGTGCCAGCAGTTTCGCAGGGGGCGCAGATACGCAGTATTTT. Its translation is CASSFAGGADTQYF.

The chain uses TRBV7-9 and TRBJ2-7, with D uncertain. The CDR3 consists of 12 residues. Germline loops: CDR1 SEHNR, CDR2 FQNEAQ (reference sequence). Trimming took off 3 bases at V and 3 bases at J, with 6 bases between the two ends. CDR3 bases: TGTGCCAGCAGCTTCATGGGCTACGAGCAGTACTTC. It specifies CASSFMGYEQYF.

This chain links TRBV4-3 with TRBJ1-1; 7 nucleotides match TRBD1. There are 15 residues in the CDR3. Germline V gene sequence: CDR1 LGHNA, CDR2 YSLEER. Germline trimming cut 3 bases from V and 0 bases from J; bases unmatched to any gene: 4. As DNA, the CDR3 is TGCGCCAGCAGCCATCGACAGGGCTTGAACACTGAAGCTTTCTTT. It encodes CASSHRQGLNTEAFF.

V usage is TRBV4-3 and J usage is TRBJ2-1; 13 bases line up with TRBD2. The CDR3 extends over 16 amino acids. In germline, CDR1 is LGHNA, CDR2 YSLEER. V dropped 1 base and J dropped 12; count of bases not matched to a gene: 9. This CDR3 is CASSQGLAGGVDRQFF. In DNA form, the CDR3 reads TGCGCCAGCAGCCAAGGACTAGCGGGAGGTGTGGATAGGCAGTTCTTC.

The rearrangement links TRBV4-3 to TRBJ1-6; tentatively, D is TRBD1 (5 bases). V was clipped by 3 bases and J by 8 bases, with 14 bases between them. CDR1 LGHNA and CDR2 YSLEER come from the germline V gene. CDR3 length: 15 residues. The CDR3 reads CASSQGTRGDSPLHF. For the CDR3, the DNA is TGCGCCAGCAGCCAGGGGACCAGAGGGGATTCACCCCTCCACTTT.

Remarks on this clone: At the DNA level, this CDR3 is encoded by other sequences in the same sample as well. The rearrangement links TRBV7-8 to TRBJ1-5, with 7 bases that match TRBD1. Germline values: CDR1 SGHVS, CDR2 FQNEAQ. CDR3 length: 14 amino acids. The V and J ends lost 5 bases and 1 base, in that order; junction bases with no gene match: 2. The CDR3: CASSPGGSNQPQHF. In DNA, the CDR3 is TGTGCCAGCAGCCCAGGGGGAAGCAATCAGCCCCAGCATTTT.

In regard to this clone: The sample carries other DNA sequences with the same CDR3. The chain has TRBV6-5 and TRBJ1-5; no reliable D call. The CDR3 extends over 13 amino acids. Germline-derived CDR1 and CDR2 are MNHEY and SVGAGI. Between the trimmed V and J ends, which lost 2 bases and 4 bases, there was a span of 6 bases. The CDR3 region is CASSYGWNQPQHF. The DNA of the CDR3 is TGTGCCAGCAGTTACGGGTGGAATCAGCCCCAGCATTTT.